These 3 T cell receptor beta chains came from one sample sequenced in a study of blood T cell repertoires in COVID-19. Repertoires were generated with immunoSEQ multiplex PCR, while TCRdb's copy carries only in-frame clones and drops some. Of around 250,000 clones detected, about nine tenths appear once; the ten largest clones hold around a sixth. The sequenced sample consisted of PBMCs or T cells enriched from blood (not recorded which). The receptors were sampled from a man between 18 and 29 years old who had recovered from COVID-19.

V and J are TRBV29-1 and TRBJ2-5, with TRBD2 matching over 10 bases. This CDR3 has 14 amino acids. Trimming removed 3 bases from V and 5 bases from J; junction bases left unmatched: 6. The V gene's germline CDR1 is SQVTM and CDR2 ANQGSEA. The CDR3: CSVDPSGGWETQYF. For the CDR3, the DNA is TGCAGCGTTGATCCTAGCGGGGGATGGGAGACCCAGTACTTC.

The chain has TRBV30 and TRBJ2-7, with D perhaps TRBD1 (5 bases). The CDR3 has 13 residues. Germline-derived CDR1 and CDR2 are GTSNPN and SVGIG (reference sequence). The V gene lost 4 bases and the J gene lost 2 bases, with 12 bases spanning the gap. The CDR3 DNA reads TGTGCCTGGACCCGACAGAGCACCTACGAGCAGTACTTC. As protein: CAWTRQSTYEQYF.

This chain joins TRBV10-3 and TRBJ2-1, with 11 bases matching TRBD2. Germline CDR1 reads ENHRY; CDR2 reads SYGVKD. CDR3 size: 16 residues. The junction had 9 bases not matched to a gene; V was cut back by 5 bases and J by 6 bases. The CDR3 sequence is CAISIAGTSGVNEQFF. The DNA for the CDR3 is TGTGCCATCAGTATAGCCGGGACTAGCGGAGTCAATGAGCAGTTCTTC.